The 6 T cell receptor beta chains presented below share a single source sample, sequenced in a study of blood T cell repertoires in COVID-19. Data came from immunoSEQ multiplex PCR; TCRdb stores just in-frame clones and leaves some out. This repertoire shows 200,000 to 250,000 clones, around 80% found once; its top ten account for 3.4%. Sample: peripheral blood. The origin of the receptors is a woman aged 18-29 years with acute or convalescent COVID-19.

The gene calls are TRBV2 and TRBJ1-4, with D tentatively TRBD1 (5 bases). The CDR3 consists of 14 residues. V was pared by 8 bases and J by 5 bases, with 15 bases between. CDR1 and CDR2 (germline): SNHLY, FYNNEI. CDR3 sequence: CASHAGTPNEKLFF. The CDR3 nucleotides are TGTGCCAGCCATGCCGGGACTCCCAATGAAAAACTGTTTTTT. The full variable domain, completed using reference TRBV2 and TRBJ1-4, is EPEVTQTPSHQVTQMGQEVILRCVPISNHLYFYWYRQILGQKVEFLVSFYNNEISEKSEIFDDQFSVERPDGSNFTLKIRSTKLEDSAMYFCASHAGTPNEKLFFGSGTQLSVL.

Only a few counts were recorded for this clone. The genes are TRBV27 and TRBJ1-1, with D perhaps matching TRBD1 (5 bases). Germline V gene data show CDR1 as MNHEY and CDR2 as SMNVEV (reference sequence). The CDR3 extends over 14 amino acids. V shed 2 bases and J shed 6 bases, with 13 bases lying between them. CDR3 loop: CASSLTGGPAEAFF. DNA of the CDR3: TGTGCCAGCAGTTTAACGGGGGGACCTGCTGAAGCTTTCTTT.

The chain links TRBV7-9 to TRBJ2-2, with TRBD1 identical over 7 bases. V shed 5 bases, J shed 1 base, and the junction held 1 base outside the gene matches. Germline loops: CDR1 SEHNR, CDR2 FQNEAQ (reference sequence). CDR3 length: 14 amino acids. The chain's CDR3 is CASSRTGNTGELFF. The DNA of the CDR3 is TGTGCCAGCAGCCGGACAGGGAACACCGGGGAGCTGTTTTTT. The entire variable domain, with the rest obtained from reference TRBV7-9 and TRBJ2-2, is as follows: DTGVSQNPRHKITKRGQNVTFRCDPISEHNRLYWYRQTLGQGPEFLTYFQNEAQLEKSRLLSDRFSAERPKGSFSTLEIQRTEQGDSAMYLCASSRTGNTGELFFGEGSRLTVL.

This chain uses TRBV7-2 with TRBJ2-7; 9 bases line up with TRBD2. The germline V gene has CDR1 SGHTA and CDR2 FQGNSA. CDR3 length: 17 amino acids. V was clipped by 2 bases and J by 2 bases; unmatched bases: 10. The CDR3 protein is CASSLQRSSGATYEQYF. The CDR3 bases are TGTGCCAGCAGCTTACAACGTTCTAGCGGGGCTACCTACGAGCAGTACTTC.

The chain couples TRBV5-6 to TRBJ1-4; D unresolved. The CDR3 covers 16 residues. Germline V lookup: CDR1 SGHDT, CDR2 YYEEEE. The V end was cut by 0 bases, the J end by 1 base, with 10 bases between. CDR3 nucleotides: TGTGCCAGCAGCTTGGCCCCGGGAAGAACTAATGAAAAACTGTTTTTT. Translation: CASSLAPGRTNEKLFF.

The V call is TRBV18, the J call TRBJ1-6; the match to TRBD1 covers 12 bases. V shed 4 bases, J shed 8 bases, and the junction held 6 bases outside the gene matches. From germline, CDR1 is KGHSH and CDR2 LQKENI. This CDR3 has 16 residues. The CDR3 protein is CASSRPGQGADSPLHF. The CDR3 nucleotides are TGTGCCAGCTCACGTCCGGGACAGGGGGCTGATTCACCCCTCCACTTT.